This passage covers 9 T cell receptor beta chains from one sample sequenced in a study of blood T cell repertoires in COVID-19. Sequencing was performed with immunoSEQ multiplex PCR; in TCRdb, only in-frame clones are kept and a portion is missing. The table includes 150,000 to 200,000 clones, more than 65% detected once. Sequenced material: peripheral blood. The receptors stem from a woman at least 80 years old with acute or convalescent COVID-19.

V is TRBV12-3 or TRBV12-4 and J is TRBJ1-1; D gene uncertain. Deletions cut 6 bases from V and 5 bases from J, with 7 bases between. The CDR3 length is 11 residues. This CDR3 reads CASRPATEAFF. CDR3 coding DNA: TGTGCCAGCAGACCAGCGACTGAAGCTTTCTTT.

This clone appeared once. The V and J genes are TRBV19 and TRBJ1-1; D is unresolved. From germline, CDR1 is LNHDA and CDR2 SQIVND (reference sequence). The ends were cut back, 4 bases at V and 1 base at J, with 10 bases in the middle. The CDR3 has 14 amino acids. The CDR3 is CASSRVTPNTEAFF. The CDR3 DNA follows: TGTGCCAGTAGTAGAGTCACCCCGAACACTGAAGCTTTCTTT.

The chain couples TRBV6-5 to TRBJ1-2; maybe TRBD1 (5 bases). Germline V CDR1 and CDR2: MNHEY, SVGAGI. The CDR3 is made up of 13 amino acids. Trimming pared 6 bases from V and 5 bases from J, leaving 13 bases between. The CDR3 here is CASSRDRDYGYTF. CDR3 DNA sequence: TGTGCCAGCAGCCGAGACAGAGATTATGGCTACACCTTC.

This chain links TRBV7-9 with TRBJ1-1; possibly TRBD1 for D (5 bases). This CDR3 has 12 residues. Trimming stripped 5 bases from V and 11 bases from J, with 15 bases between. Germline-derived CDR1 and CDR2 are SEHNR and FQNEAQ (reference sequence). CDR3 nucleotide sequence: TGTGCCAGCAGCCCTCCCCAGGGTTTGGCTTTCTTT. Translation gives CASSPPQGLAFF.

This clone was counted only a few times. The chain uses TRBV18 and TRBJ2-3, with no clear D. CDR3 size: 16 residues. Trimming left V 1 base short and J 3 bases short, with 14 bases between. CDR1 and CDR2 from the germline V gene are KGHSH and LQKENI. The CDR3 DNA reads TGTGCCAGCTCACCACGCCAGGTCCTTCGGACAGATACGCAGTATTTT. This translates into CASSPRQVLRTDTQYF.

V and J are TRBV5-6 and TRBJ1-1; no definite D call. This CDR3 contains 13 residues. The germline CDR1 and CDR2 sequences are SGHDT and YYEEEE. Deletions cut 0 bases from V and 7 bases from J, with 10 bases between. The CDR3 DNA sequence: TGTGCCAGCAGCTTGGTGAGCGTTAATGAAGCTTTCTTT. Residues: CASSLVSVNEAFF.

Points on this clone: At one of its ends the junction is not consistent with the germline gene, which may arise from a read error. V and J are TRBV7-7 and TRBJ2-1, with a weak D call TRBD1 (6 bases). The germline V gene has CDR1 SSHAT and CDR2 FNYEAQ (reference sequence). The CDR3 totals 14 residues. The DNA of the CDR3 is TGTGCTAGCAGCTTAGCGCCAGGGGTGGGTGAGCAGTTCTTC. As protein: CASSLAPGVGEQFF. Using reference TRBV7-7 and TRBJ2-1 for the parts outside the CDR3, the full variable domain is GAGVSQSPRYKVTKRGQDVTLRCDPISSHATLYWYQQALGQGPEFLTYFNYEAQPDKSGLPSDRFSAERPEGSISTLTIQRTEQRDSAMYRCASSLAPGVGEQFFGPGTRLTVL.

The rearrangement uses TRBV2 and TRBJ2-5, with D possibly TRBD2 on 6 matching bases. Germline values: CDR1 SNHLY, CDR2 FYNNEI. V lost 4 bases to trimming and J lost 5 bases, with 17 bases between them. The CDR3 has 15 amino acids. CDR3 sequence (DNA): TGTGCCAGCAGTGCCTGGACTCTAGCGATGGAGACCCAGTACTTC. Encoded protein: CASSAWTLAMETQYF.

This clone was seen a handful of times. The chain carries TRBV5-1 and TRBJ1-3; a weak D match, TRBD1 (5 bases). Germline V gives CDR1 SGHRS, CDR2 YFSETQ. The V gene lost 0 bases and the J gene lost 0 bases, with 7 bases spanning the gap. The CDR3 contains 15 residues. CDR3: CASSLGDFSGNTIYF. DNA of the CDR3: TGCGCCAGCAGCTTGGGGGACTTCTCTGGAAACACCATATATTTT.